Each of the 26 T cell receptor beta chains below was sequenced from the same sample in a study of T cell responses to AZD1222 COVID-19 vaccine. TCRdb's table, derived via immunoSEQ multiplex PCR, lists solely in-frame clones and lacks some. The data contain under 200,000 clones, just over 90% of them singletons. Sequences were derived from peripheral blood, sampled 28 days after the second AZD1222 dose. These receptors came from an adult who received the AZD1222 COVID-19 vaccine.

The chain combines TRBV9 with TRBJ1-5; D uncertain. The CDR3 has 13 amino acids. Germline V gene lookup returns CDR1 SGDLS and CDR2 YYNGEE. The V end lost 3 bases, the J end lost 3 bases, and 7 bases lay between the germline ends. CDR3 region: CASSASPNQPQHF. The CDR3 bases are TGTGCCAGCAGCGCCAGCCCCAATCAGCCCCAGCATTTT.

The CDR3 coding sequence is TGTGCCAGCAGTTTATTATGGCTGATGCGAATAAGCAATCAGCCCCAGCATTTT. It yields the protein CASSLLWLMRISNQPQHF. V is TRBV28 and J is TRBJ1-5; D gene ambiguous. Trimming removed 1 base at V and 1 base at J, with 17 bases between. Germline loops: CDR1 MDHEN, CDR2 SYDVKM. The length of the CDR3 is 18 residues.

The chain is built from TRBV9 and TRBJ2-1, with D possibly matching TRBD1 (6 bases). The V end was cut by 5 bases, the J end by 4 bases, with 16 bases between. Germline CDR1 SGDLS, CDR2 YYNGEE. This CDR3 comprises 15 residues. The CDR3 sequence: CASSIQGGVYNEQFF. In nucleotides, the CDR3 is TGTGCCAGCAGTATCCAAGGGGGAGTTTACAATGAGCAGTTCTTC.

The chain combines TRBV10-3 with TRBJ1-1; D is perhaps TRBD1 (5 bases). V dropped 4 bases and J dropped 2 bases, with 14 bases sitting between them. CDR3 length: 15 amino acids. Germline V CDR1 and CDR2: ENHRY, SYGVKD. CDR3 amino acids: CAISASRDPNTEAFF. The CDR3 region has the DNA TGTGCCATCAGTGCCAGCCGGGACCCAAACACTGAAGCTTTCTTT.

V is TRBV2 and J is TRBJ2-7, with D unclear. The germline V gene has CDR1 SNHLY and CDR2 FYNNEI. Trimming left V 3 bases short and J 4 bases short, with 4 bases between. The CDR3 loop spans 11 amino acids. The CDR3 sequence is CASSDAYEQYF. CDR3 sequence (DNA): TGTGCCAGCAGTGATGCATACGAGCAGTACTTC.

This chain links TRBV30 with TRBJ1-2, with TRBD1 matching over 10 bases. Germline CDR1 GTSNPN, CDR2 SVGIG (reference sequence). The CDR3 length is 14 residues. After removal of 0 bases from V and 7 bases from J, the junction contained 5 bases not matched to a gene. The CDR3 loop reads CAWSVHGTGAGYTF. The CDR3 DNA follows: TGTGCCTGGAGTGTCCACGGGACAGGGGCTGGCTACACCTTC.

Points on this clone: The same CDR3 can be traced to other DNA sequences in this sample. This chain uses TRBV5-6 with TRBJ1-5, with D possibly matching TRBD1 (5 bases). The CDR3 loop spans 16 amino acids. Deletions cut 0 bases from V and 0 bases from J, with 10 bases between. The germline V gene encodes CDR1 SGHDT and CDR2 YYEEEE. The CDR3 nucleotides read TGTGCCAGCAGCTTGGCAGGGCGATATAGCAATCAGCCCCAGCATTTT. It specifies CASSLAGRYSNQPQHF.

The chain has TRBV6-1 and TRBJ1-5; D gene ambiguous. V gave up 2 bases and J gave up 11 bases, with 16 bases separating them. The CDR3 has 14 residues. Looked up from germline, CDR1 is MNHNS and CDR2 is SASEGT. CDR3 DNA: TGTGCCAGCAGTGAAATGGGGTCCAATTGGGCCCAGCATTTT. This codes for CASSEMGSNWAQHF.

V and J are TRBV25-1 and TRBJ1-1; 8 nucleotides match TRBD1. Germline CDR1 and CDR2: MGHDK and SYGVNS. V shed 6 bases, J shed 4 bases, and the junction held 10 bases outside the gene matches. The CDR3 length is 15 residues. The CDR3 loop reads CASSVPGQESTEAFF. The CDR3 region has the DNA TGTGCCAGCAGCGTACCGGGACAGGAGAGCACTGAAGCTTTCTTT.

The chain carries TRBV18 and TRBJ2-5; D not certain. V shed 5 bases and J shed 1 base, with 17 bases lying between them. CDR1 is KGHSH, CDR2 LQKENI, per germline. The CDR3 covers 16 residues. The CDR3 nucleotides are TGTGCCAGCTCAGAGCCCTGGCGGTACCGCCAAGAGACCCAGTACTTC. It is translated as CASSEPWRYRQETQYF.

The chain joins TRBV14 to TRBJ2-2, with TRBD1 identical over 9 bases. The CDR3 spans 15 residues. The V and J ends lost 4 bases and 5 bases, in that order; junction bases with no gene match: 5. Germline loops: CDR1 SGHDN, CDR2 FVKESK. The chain's CDR3 is CASSPWTGETGELFF. The DNA for the CDR3 is TGTGCCAGCAGCCCCTGGACAGGGGAGACCGGGGAGCTGTTTTTT.

The chain joins TRBV6-5 to TRBJ2-6; D not resolved. CDR1 and CDR2 (germline): MNHEY, SVGAGI. CDR3 length: 13 amino acids. V lost 6 bases and J 1 base, leaving 4 bases between the germline ends. CDR3 nucleotides: TGTGCCAGCAGGTTGTCTGGGGCCAACGTCCTGACTTTC. It encodes CASRLSGANVLTF.

The chain uses TRBV5-4 and TRBJ2-7; tentatively, D is TRBD1 (5 bases). The germline V gene has CDR1 SGHNT and CDR2 YYREEE (reference sequence). Trimming removed 3 bases from V and 6 bases from J, with 13 bases in between. The CDR3 runs to 13 residues. In DNA form, the CDR3 reads TGTGCCAGCAGCTCTGTCACAGGATCCGAGCAGTACTTC. It codes for CASSSVTGSEQYF. Full variable domain (rest looked up from reference TRBV5-4 and TRBJ2-7): ETGVTQSPTHLIKTRGQQVTLRCSSQSGHNTVSWYQQALGQGPQFIFQYYREEENGRGNFPPRFSGLQFPNYSSELNVNALELDDSALYLCASSSVTGSEQYFGPGTRLTVT.

The chain is built from TRBV7-2 and TRBJ2-1; the D gene is possibly TRBD1 (5 bases). V lost 0 bases, J lost 5 bases, and 17 bases lay in between. The length of the CDR3 is 17 residues. The V gene's germline CDR1 is SGHTA and CDR2 FQGNSA. The CDR3: CASSLAPSGAFNNEQFF. CDR3 nucleotide sequence: TGTGCCAGCAGCTTAGCCCCCTCTGGGGCTTTTAACAATGAGCAGTTCTTC.

The gene calls are TRBV2 and TRBJ2-5, with 10 bases fitting TRBD2. After removal of 4 bases from V and 2 bases from J, the junction contained 4 bases not matched to a gene. Germline V lookup: CDR1 SNHLY, CDR2 FYNNEI. The CDR3 consists of 15 residues. CDR3 amino acids: CASSGTAGGQETQYF. CDR3 nucleotides: TGTGCCAGCAGTGGCACAGCGGGAGGGCAAGAGACCCAGTACTTC.

The chain links TRBV5-1 to TRBJ2-1; D remains ambiguous. V was shortened by 5 bases and J by 5 bases, with 14 bases between the two germline ends. Germline values: CDR1 SGHRS, CDR2 YFSETQ. This CDR3 region has 14 residues. The CDR3 DNA reads TGCGCCAGCAGGTTCGGAACGTCGAACAATGAGCAGTTCTTC. It translates to CASRFGTSNNEQFF.

V usage is TRBV5-1 and J usage is TRBJ1-5; D is undetermined. Germline CDR1 and CDR2: SGHRS and YFSETQ. Deletions cut 0 bases from V and 0 bases from J, with 7 bases between. The CDR3 has 15 amino acids. Here the CDR3 DNA reads TGCGCCAGCAGCTTGGGGGCTAATAGCAATCAGCCCCAGCATTTT. As protein: CASSLGANSNQPQHF.

This clone showed up just once. The V gene is TRBV9, the J gene TRBJ1-1, with D perhaps TRBD1 (6 bases). Trimming removed 4 bases from V and 7 bases from J, with 14 bases in between. The germline CDR1 and CDR2 sequences are SGDLS and YYNGEE. This CDR3 region has 13 residues. CDR3 bases: TGTGCCAGCAGCACCAGGGGAAAAAGTGAAGCTTTCTTT. As protein: CASSTRGKSEAFF.

The V call is TRBV2, the J call TRBJ2-7; TRBD1 is a possible D gene (6 bases). The CDR3 has 13 amino acids. Trimming left V 6 bases short and J 3 bases short, with 12 bases between. Germline CDR1 SNHLY, CDR2 FYNNEI. The CDR3 DNA follows: TGTGCCAGCAGCGAACAGGGTTTCTACGAGCAGTACTTC. As protein: CASSEQGFYEQYF.

The chain combines TRBV3-1 (or the pseudogene TRBV3-2) with TRBJ1-1; no clear D. Looked up from germline, CDR1 is LGHDT and CDR2 is YNNKEL (reference sequence). V lost 0 bases and J 0 bases, leaving 8 bases between the germline ends. The CDR3 is 15 amino acids. The chain's CDR3 is CASSQDPGMNTEAFF. The DNA of the CDR3 is TGTGCCAGCAGCCAAGATCCGGGCATGAACACTGAAGCTTTCTTT.

The chain uses TRBV28 and TRBJ1-2; possible D gene TRBD1, 5 bases. CDR3 length: 15 residues. The germline V and J ends were trimmed by 4 bases and 0 bases, with 12 bases remaining between them. Germline V CDR1 and CDR2: MDHEN, SYDVKM. Here the CDR3 reads CASSSPPGANYGYTF. CDR3 nucleotides: TGTGCCAGCAGTTCCCCACCGGGGGCTAACTATGGCTACACCTTC.

The V and J genes are TRBV7-8 and TRBJ2-5; 7 bases agree with TRBD1. This CDR3 is built from 15 residues. The germline gives CDR1 SGHVS, CDR2 FQNEAQ. V lost 5 bases to trimming and J lost 5 bases; unmatched junction nucleotides: 11. The CDR3 nucleotides read TGTGCCAGCAGCCTCGACAGGGAAAGGCCGGAGACCCAGTACTTC. It encodes CASSLDRERPETQYF.

The V call is TRBV5-1, the J call TRBJ2-7, with D perhaps TRBD1 or TRBD2 (5 bases each). The V gene lost 2 bases and the J gene lost 0 bases, with 9 bases spanning the gap. Germline loops: CDR1 SGHRS, CDR2 YFSETQ. The CDR3 has 14 amino acids. Here the CDR3 reads CASSFTGRSYEQYF. CDR3 nucleotides: TGCGCCAGCAGCTTCACGGGACGCTCCTACGAGCAGTACTTC.

The rearrangement joins TRBV11-2 to TRBJ1-3, with D possibly TRBD1 on 6 matching bases. Germline V gene sequence: CDR1 SGHAT, CDR2 FQNNGV. The CDR3 contains 16 residues. The V gene lost 4 bases and the J gene lost 0 bases, with 13 bases spanning the gap. The CDR3 region is CASSSLWTVSGNTIYF. The CDR3 DNA follows: TGTGCCAGCAGCTCGCTTTGGACAGTCTCTGGAAACACCATATATTTT.

On this clone itself: This specimen includes other DNA sequences encoding the same CDR3. The chain links TRBV30 to TRBJ1-5, with D possibly matching TRBD1 (5 bases). V was cut by 1 base and J by 4 bases, with 11 bases left in between. This CDR3 is 14 amino acids long. CDR1 GTSNPN and CDR2 SVGIG come from the germline V gene (reference sequence). CDR3 in amino acids: CAWSGGTSNQPQHF. CDR3 coding DNA: TGTGCCTGGAGTGGGGGGACTTCTAATCAGCCCCAGCATTTT.

The chain recombines TRBV18 with TRBJ2-7; D not certain. This CDR3 spans 14 amino acids. Between the trimmed V and J ends, which lost 2 bases and 4 bases, there was a span of 12 bases. Germline CDR1 KGHSH, CDR2 LQKENI. In DNA form, the CDR3 reads TGTGCCAGCTCACCATACGCTGAGCTGTACGAGCAGTACTTC. This gives the protein CASSPYAELYEQYF.